What follows describes a single TCR beta chain. V gave up 0 bases and J gave up 1 base, with 7 bases separating them. The CDR3 totals 14 residues. Germline CDR1 and CDR2: SGDLS and YYNGEE. This entry comes from a study of cytomegalovirus exposure and HLA in healthy donors. Overall study: Earlier findings included nearly 120 million unique TCR beta sequences obtained from about 179 million T cells.

In the PCR, 60 Vbeta and 13 Jbeta primers were used. Sequencing used immunoSEQ multiplex PCR; TCRdb keeps in-frame clones, though not all of them. The sample lists almost 200,000 clones, roughly 77% occurring once. The origin of this receptor is a male donor in good health and CMV-seropositive. Material: PBMCs. This chain joins TRBV9 and TRBJ1-1; D unresolved. CDR3 sequence reads: CASSVGFGNTEAFF. CDR3 in DNA: TGTGCCAGCAGCGTAGGGTTCGGGAACACTGAAGCTTTCTTT.